Here is one T cell receptor (beta chain) with its context. The data were taken from a study of blood T cell repertoires in COVID-19. Per the original methods: Nucleated cell number was recorded as an estimate derived from reference gene primer amplification. Libraries were prepared by immunoSEQ multiplex PCR; TCRdb keeps only in-frame clonotypes and omits some of them. The V and J calls and the clone size are those of that table, but D and trimming were determined from the DNA. This table holds about 160,000 clones, 85% found once. The receptor was derived from a human donor with acute or convalescent COVID-19. The donor label of this sample is uncertain. Sequenced sample: peripheral blood.

The CDR3 DNA reads as TGTGCCAGCAGCCCGGACGGGAGCTATGGCTACACCTTC. It yields the protein CASSPDGSYGYTF. This chain connects TRBV5-4 to TRBJ1-2; D not resolved. The germline CDR1 and CDR2 sequences are SGHNT and YYREEE (reference sequence). There are 13 residues in the CDR3. With 4 bases removed from V and 4 bases from J, the gap between germline ends came to 11 bases.